This TCR beta chain is drawn from a study of T-cell reconstitution after alpha-beta-depleted transplantation in children. This clonotype was detected many times. Unique molecular identifiers were used in preparing the TCRbeta library. TCRdb itself ran the PCR reads through MiXCR, one entry per CDR3 protein. The sample comprises approximately 98,000 distinct CDR3 sequences, around 6.4% of which are singletons, and approximately 25% rests with the top ten. Germline loops: CDR1 SGHTA, CDR2 FQGNSA. There are 16 residues in the CDR3. Trimming shortened V by 1 base and J by 1 base, and 10 bases separated the two germline ends.

V usage is TRBV7-2 and J usage is TRBJ2-2, with unresolved D. The source was PBMCs, mostly from graft donor cells, collected 360 days after TCRalphabeta/CD19-depleted stem cell transplant. This TCR was sampled from a male patient under 10 years old who had a stem cell transplant for acute lymphoblastic leukemia, so the T cells may come from the graft donor. CDR3 DNA: TGTGCCAGCAGCTTAGTTGGGCCCGTGAACACCGGGGAGCTGTTTTTT. It yields the protein CASSLVGPVNTGELFF.